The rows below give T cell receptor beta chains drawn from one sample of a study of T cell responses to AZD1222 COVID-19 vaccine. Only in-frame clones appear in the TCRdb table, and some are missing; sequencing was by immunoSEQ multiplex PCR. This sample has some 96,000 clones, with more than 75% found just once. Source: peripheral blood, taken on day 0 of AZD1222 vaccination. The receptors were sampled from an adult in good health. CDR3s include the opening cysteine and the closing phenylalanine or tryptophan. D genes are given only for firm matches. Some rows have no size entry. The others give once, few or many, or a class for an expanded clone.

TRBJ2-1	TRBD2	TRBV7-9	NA	CASSSGSRYNEQFF	TGTGCCAGCAGCAGCGGGAGTCGTTACAATGAGCAGTTCTTC
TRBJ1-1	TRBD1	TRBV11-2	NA	CASSSLTGGTEAFF	TGTGCCAGCAGCTCTCTGACAGGGGGCACTGAAGCTTTCTTT
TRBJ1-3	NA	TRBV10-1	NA	CASSESGPGNTIYF	TGCGCCAGCAGTGAGTCGGGCCCTGGAAACACCATATATTTT
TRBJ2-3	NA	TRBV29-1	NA	CSVEGTWGYTDTQYF	TGCAGCGTTGAGGGGACATGGGGCTATACAGATACGCAGTATTTT
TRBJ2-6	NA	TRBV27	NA	CASSLSGSGANVLTF	TGTGCCAGCAGTTTATCAGGAAGTGGGGCCAACGTCCTGACTTTC
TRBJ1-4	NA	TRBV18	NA	CASSPQATNEKLFF	TGTGCCAGCTCACCTCAGGCAACTAATGAAAAACTGTTTTTT
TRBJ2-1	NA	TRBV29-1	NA	CSVEDLEGWSSYNEQFF	TGCAGCGTTGAAGACCTAGAGGGATGGAGCTCCTACAATGAGCAGTTCTTC
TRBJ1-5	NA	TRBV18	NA	CASSPLRGDGNQPQHF	TGTGCCAGCTCACCTCTCCGGGGAGATGGCAATCAGCCCCAGCATTTT
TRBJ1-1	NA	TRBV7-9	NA	CASSLQFGLENMNTEAFF	TGTGCCAGCAGCTTGCAATTCGGGCTAGAAAACATGAACACTGAAGCTTTCTTT
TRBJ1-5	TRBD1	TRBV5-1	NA	CASSLGTGGHQPQHF	TGCGCCAGCAGCTTGGGGACAGGGGGCCATCAGCCCCAGCATTTT
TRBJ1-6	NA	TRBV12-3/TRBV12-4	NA	CASSRGMAPLHF	TGTGCCAGCTCCAGGGGCATGGCACCCCTCCACTTT
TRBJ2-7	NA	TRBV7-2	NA	CASSSVGGNYEQYF	TGTGCCAGCAGCTCGGTTGGGGGCAACTACGAGCAGTACTTC
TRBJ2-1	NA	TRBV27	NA	CASSTSYNEQFF	TGTGCCAGCAGTACAAGTTACAATGAGCAGTTCTTC
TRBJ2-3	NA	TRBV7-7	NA	CASSLSGFLDTQYF	TGTGCTAGCAGCTTATCGGGTTTTTTAGATACGCAGTATTTT
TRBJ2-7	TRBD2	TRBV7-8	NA	CASTKTSGLSYEQYF	TGTGCCAGCACCAAAACTAGCGGTTTATCCTACGAGCAGTACTTC
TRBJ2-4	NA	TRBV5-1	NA	CASSLGSAQRTNPQNIQYF	TGCGCCAGCAGCTTGGGGAGCGCCCAGCGAACCAACCCCCAAAACATTCAGTACTTC
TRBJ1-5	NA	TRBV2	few	CASRDSIQADQPQHF	TGTGCCAGCAGAGATTCCATCCAGGCGGATCAGCCCCAGCATTTT
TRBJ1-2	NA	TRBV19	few	CASSITGQGGYTF	TGTGCCAGTAGTATCACAGGTCAAGGTGGCTACACCTTC
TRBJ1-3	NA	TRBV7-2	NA	CASSLAGTRGNTIYF	TGTGCCAGCAGCTTAGCGGGGACAAGAGGAAACACCATATATTTT
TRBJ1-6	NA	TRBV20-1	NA	CSASVRGNFSPLHF	TGCAGTGCTAGTGTCAGGGGTAACTTCTCACCCCTCCACTTT
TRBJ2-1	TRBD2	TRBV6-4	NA	CASSASTSGFYEQFF	TGTGCCAGCAGTGCGAGTACTAGCGGGTTCTATGAGCAGTTCTTC
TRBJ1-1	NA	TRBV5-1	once	CASSSQLQGNTEAFF	TGCGCCAGCAGCTCTCAGCTACAGGGGAACACTGAAGCTTTCTTT
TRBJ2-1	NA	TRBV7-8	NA	CASSLHSGRNEQFF	TGTGCCAGCAGCTTACATTCGGGTAGGAATGAGCAGTTCTTC
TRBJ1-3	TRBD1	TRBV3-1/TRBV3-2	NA	CASSPGGAGGNTIYF	TGTGCCAGCAGTCCAGGGGGCGCGGGAGGAAACACCATATATTTT
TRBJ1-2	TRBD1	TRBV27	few	CASSLTGEYGYTF	TGTGCCAGCAGTCTCACAGGGGAATATGGCTACACCTTC
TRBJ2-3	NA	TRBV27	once	CASSLTPPEPYSTDTQYF	TGTGCCAGCAGTTTAACCCCCCCCGAACCCTATAGCACAGATACGCAGTATTTT
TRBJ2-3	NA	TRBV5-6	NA	CASSPGLLRTDTQYF	TGTGCCAGCAGCCCAGGACTTCTCCGCACAGATACGCAGTATTTT
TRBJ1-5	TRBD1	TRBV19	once	CASSTGTGEFQPQHF	TGTGCCAGTAGTACCGGGACAGGGGAGTTTCAGCCCCAGCATTTT
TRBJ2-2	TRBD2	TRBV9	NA	CASSAGGTSGNTGELFF	TGTGCCAGCAGCGCGGGAGGGACTAGCGGTAACACCGGGGAGCTGTTTTTT
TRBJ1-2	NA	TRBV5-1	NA	CASSLRQETNYGYTF	TGCGCCAGCAGCTTGCGCCAGGAAACTAACTATGGCTACACCTTC
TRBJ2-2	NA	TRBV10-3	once	CAISETRNTGELFF	TGTGCCATCAGTGAGACAAGGAACACCGGGGAGCTGTTTTTT
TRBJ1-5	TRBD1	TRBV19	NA	CASSRQGKEGQPQHF	TGTGCCAGTAGTCGACAGGGGAAAGAAGGGCAGCCCCAGCATTTT
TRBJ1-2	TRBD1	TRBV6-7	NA	CASSDTDRAYGYTF	TGTGCCAGCAGCGACACCGACAGGGCTTATGGCTACACCTTC
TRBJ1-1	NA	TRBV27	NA	CASSFDNRNTEAFF	TGTGCCAGCAGTTTCGACAATAGGAACACTGAAGCTTTCTTT
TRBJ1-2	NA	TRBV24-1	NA	CATSAYSNYGYTF	TGTGCCACCAGTGCATATTCTAACTATGGCTACACCTTC
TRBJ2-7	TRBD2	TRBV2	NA	CASNEREGPYEQYF	TGTGCCAGCAACGAGCGGGAGGGCCCTTACGAGCAGTACTTC
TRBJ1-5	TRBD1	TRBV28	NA	CASTKTGGSNQPQHF	TGTGCCAGCACTAAGACAGGGGGCTCCAATCAGCCCCAGCATTTT
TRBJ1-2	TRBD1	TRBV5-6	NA	CASSLGQGRLPWAYGYTF	TGTGCCAGCAGCCTGGGACAGGGTAGGCTTCCCTGGGCCTATGGCTACACCTTC
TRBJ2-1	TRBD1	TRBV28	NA	CASSLTGGLDEQFF	TGTGCCAGCAGTTTGACAGGGGGCTTAGATGAGCAGTTCTTC
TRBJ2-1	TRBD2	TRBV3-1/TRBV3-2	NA	CASSRHGLAEQFF	TGTGCCAGCAGCCGCCACGGACTAGCGGAGCAGTTCTTC
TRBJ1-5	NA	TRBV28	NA	CASSLTDTALNQPQHF	TGTGCCAGCAGTTTGACGGACACAGCGCTAAATCAGCCCCAGCATTTT
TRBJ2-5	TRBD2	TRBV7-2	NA	CASSARSGRVETQYF	TGTGCCAGCAGCGCAAGAAGCGGGAGGGTAGAGACCCAGTACTTC
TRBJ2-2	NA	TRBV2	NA	CASSETFSGELFF	TGTGCCAGCAGTGAGACTTTTTCCGGGGAGCTGTTTTTT
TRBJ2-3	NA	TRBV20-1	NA	CSAAEGVTQYF	TGCAGTGCCGCCGAGGGGGTTACGCAGTATTTT
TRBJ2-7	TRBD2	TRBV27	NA	CASSPRLAGTYEQYF	TGTGCCAGCAGTCCAAGACTAGCGGGAACCTACGAGCAGTACTTC
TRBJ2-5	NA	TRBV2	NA	CASIWEETQYF	TGTGCCAGCATATGGGAAGAGACCCAGTACTTC
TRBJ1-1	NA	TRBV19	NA	CASSIRNGNTEAFF	TGTGCCAGTAGTATTCGTAACGGGAACACTGAAGCTTTCTTT
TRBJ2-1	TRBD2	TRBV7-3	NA	CASSPPGLDHVNEQFF	TGTGCCAGCAGCCCTCCGGGACTAGATCACGTCAATGAGCAGTTCTTC
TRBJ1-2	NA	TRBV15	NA	CATSRKIDYGYTF	TGTGCCACCAGCAGGAAAATAGACTATGGCTACACCTTC
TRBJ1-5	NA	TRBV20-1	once	CSASFGQFDGNQPQHF	TGCAGTGCTAGTTTCGGACAGTTTGATGGCAATCAGCCCCAGCATTTT
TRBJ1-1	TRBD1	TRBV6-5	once	CASSYSRAGGEAFF	TGTGCCAGCAGTTACTCGAGGGCAGGGGGTGAAGCTTTCTTT
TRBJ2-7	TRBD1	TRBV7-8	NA	CASSSRIPGTGGGEQYF	TGTGCCAGCAGTTCGCGAATTCCCGGGACAGGGGGAGGCGAGCAGTACTTC
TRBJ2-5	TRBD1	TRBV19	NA	CASGQGGETQYF	TGTGCCAGTGGACAGGGTGGGGAGACCCAGTACTTC
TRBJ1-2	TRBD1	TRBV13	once	CASSGQGHPGYTF	TGTGCCAGCTCTGGACAGGGCCATCCCGGCTACACCTTC
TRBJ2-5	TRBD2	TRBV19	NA	CASSELAGVGETQYF	TGTGCCAGTAGTGAACTAGCGGGAGTGGGAGAGACCCAGTACTTC
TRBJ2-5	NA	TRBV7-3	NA	CASSATVNQETQYF	TGTGCCAGCAGCGCAACAGTGAACCAAGAGACCCAGTACTTC
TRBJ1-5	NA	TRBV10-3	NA	CAISMGDNNQPQHF	TGTGCCATCAGTATGGGGGACAACAATCAGCCCCAGCATTTT
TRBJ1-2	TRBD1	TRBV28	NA	CASSTRTGADYGYTF	TGTGCCAGCAGCACTCGGACAGGGGCGGATTATGGCTACACCTTC